The clone carrying this T cell receptor beta chain was found many times. Antigen specificity is unknown. This CDR3 has 14 amino acids. Trimming left V 3 bases short and J 8 bases short, with 13 bases between. Every patient was untreated before thyroid surgery. The sample comes from a study of metastatic and nonmetastatic thyroid tumors. Study-level findings and limits: The study reportedly found significantly higher TCR beta diversity in malignant thyroid tumors than benign nodules, in blood and tumor.

TCRdb redid the clone calls on the PCR reads using MiXCR. The sample yields about 20,000 clones, around 10% seen once. Sequenced: blood. The genes are TRBV12-3 or TRBV12-4 and TRBJ1-4; D perhaps matches TRBD1 (5 bases). The source of this sequence is a female donor with papillary thyroid cancer or a benign thyroid nodule (not recorded which). Some clones in this sample may be carry-over from other donors' samples. The CDR3 DNA follows: TGTGCCAGCAGTTTCACGGGGGGTCGAGAAAAACTGTTTTTT. It codes for CASSFTGGREKLFF.